This paragraph covers one T cell receptor beta chain sequence. The antigen it recognizes is unknown. No much larger clone is present one base from it, and per-base qualities are unavailable. Each collaborating institution followed its own protocols to collect whole blood in K2EDTA tubes. For TCRbeta analysis, collaborators shipped samples as frozen whole blood, isolated PBMCs, or DNA extracted from either of those sample types. A distance of 16 bases separates the germline ends of V and J, which lose 4 bases and 4 bases respectively. Spanning cysteine to phenylalanine, the CDR3 consists of 15 amino acids. Only the CDR3 portion is preserved as DNA: 45 bases, with reading frame beginning at the first base. The CDR1 and CDR2 encoded by the germline V gene are MNHEY and SVGAGI. These data originate in a study of blood T cell repertoires in COVID-19 (dated by TCRdb to 2020 to 2021). Background for the entire study: Samples from collaborators originated in the United States, Italy and Spain and spanned both the acute and convalescent phases of COVID-19. The material from the prospective study consisted of cDNA or gDNA derived from T cells, B-cell-depleted T cells, or PBMCs. Deeply sampled blood TCRbeta repertoires from subjects exposed to, actively infected with, or recovered from COVID-19 were included in the dataset. A freely available public database, intended as a resource for researchers studying the immune response to SARS-CoV-2, is where the repertoires were released. The samples were drawn from two sources: the first 160 participants of the ongoing ImmuneRACE study, and approximately 1,300 subjects contributed by 6 global collaborators. Sample metadata almost always included a de-identified subject ID, COVID-19 status, age in years and sex. Where available, HLA class I and class II types were obtained from metadata supplied by the sample provider rather than from assay-based typing.

The paper as a whole reports these results and caveats: How much clinical and demographic metadata was included differed by source and by participant, and the metadata was provided uncurated.

TCRbeta CDR3 regions were amplified from genomic DNA using the immunoSEQ Assay, a bias-controlled multiplex PCR. The study's own analysis went as follows. Within the assay, amplification of reference gene primers was used to estimate how many nucleated cells each sample contained. To quantify the absolute abundance of each unique TCRbeta CDR3 rearrangement, sequence reads were collapsed and filtered. For each sample, productive Simpson clonality was calculated as the square root of Simpson's diversity index across productive rearrangements. The table was pulled from immuneACCESS by TCRdb, which kept in-frame rearrangements only. Such tables lose some clones; where checked, under half of the loss comes from unresolved V genes, and the rest has no known cause. D and trimming were read from the DNA, whereas the V and J calls and clone size are those reported in that table. Within this sample are some 58,000 clones, with around nine tenths of them counted one time only. The top ten constitute 4% of the sample.

The TCR was taken from a man between 45 and 60 years old with acute or convalescent COVID-19. The sequenced sample was peripheral blood. The V and J genes are TRBV6-5 and TRBJ1-2, with an unclear D gene assignment. This receptor has the CDR3 CASSSLAAPLYGYTF. The nucleotides are TGTGCCAGCAGTTCCTTGGCTGCCCCTCTCTATGGCTACACCTTC.